This TCR beta chain was retrieved from a study of T cell responses to AZD1222 COVID-19 vaccine. Study findings and constraints: Just a handful of people given AZD1222 tested seropositive at baseline. Possibly, clonal diversity was underestimated; donors were largely white British and included more females.

Assay: immunoSEQ multiplex PCR; the TCRdb copy retains only in-frame clones and omits some. The table records around 92,000 clones, roughly nine tenths of them present only once. CDR1 MDHEN and CDR2 SYDVKM come from the germline V gene. The CDR3 contains 11 residues. V was shortened by 6 bases and J by 8 bases, with 7 bases between the two germline ends. Of note for this clone: Its specificity is not known.

Sequenced here: peripheral blood, sampled on day 0 of AZD1222 vaccination. The clonotype was recovered from an adult in good health. This chain uses TRBV28 with TRBJ1-4, with D uncertain. CDR3 residues: CASSSREKLFF. The CDR3 region has the DNA TGTGCCAGCAGCTCCAGGGAAAAACTGTTTTTT. Supplemented by reference TRBV28 and TRBJ1-4, the full variable domain reads DVKVTQSSRYLVKRTGEKVFLECVQDMDHENMFWYRQDPGLGLRLIYFSYDVKMKEKGDIPEGYSVSREKKERFSLILESASTNQTSMYLCASSSREKLFFGSGTQLSVL.